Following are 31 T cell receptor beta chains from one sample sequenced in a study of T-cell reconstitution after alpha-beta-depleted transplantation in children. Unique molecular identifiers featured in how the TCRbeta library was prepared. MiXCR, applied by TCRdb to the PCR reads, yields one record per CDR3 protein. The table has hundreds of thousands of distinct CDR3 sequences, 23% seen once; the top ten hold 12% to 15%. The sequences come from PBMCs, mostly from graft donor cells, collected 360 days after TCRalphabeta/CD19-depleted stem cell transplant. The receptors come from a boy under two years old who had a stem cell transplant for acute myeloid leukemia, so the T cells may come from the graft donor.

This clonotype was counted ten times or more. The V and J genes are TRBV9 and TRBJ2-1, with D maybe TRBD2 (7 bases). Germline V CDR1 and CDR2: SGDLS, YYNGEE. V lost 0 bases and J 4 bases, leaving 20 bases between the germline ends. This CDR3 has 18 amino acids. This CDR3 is CASSVALLGGGLYNEQFF. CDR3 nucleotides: TGTGCCAGCAGCGTAGCCCTCCTTGGCGGGGGCCTTTACAATGAGCAGTTCTTC.

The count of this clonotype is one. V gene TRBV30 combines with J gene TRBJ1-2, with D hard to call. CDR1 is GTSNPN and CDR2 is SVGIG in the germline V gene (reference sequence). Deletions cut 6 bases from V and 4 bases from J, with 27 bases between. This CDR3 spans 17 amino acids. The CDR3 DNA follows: TGTGCCTGCCTCACAAGAGCACGGCTCCTCTGGGGCTATGGCTACACCTTC. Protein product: CACLTRARLLWGYGYTF. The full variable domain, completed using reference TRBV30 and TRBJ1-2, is SQTIHQWPATLVQPVGSPLSLECTVEGTSNPNLYWYRQAAGRGLQLLFYSVGIGQISSEVPQNLSASRPQDRQFILSSKKLLLSDSGFYLCACLTRARLLWGYGYTFGSGTRLTVV.

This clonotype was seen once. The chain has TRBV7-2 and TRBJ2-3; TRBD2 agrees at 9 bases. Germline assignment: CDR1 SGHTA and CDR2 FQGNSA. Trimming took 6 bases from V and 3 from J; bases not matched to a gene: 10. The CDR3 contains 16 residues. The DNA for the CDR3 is TGTGCCAGCAGACTAGCGGGCCTAGGGGGGACAGATACGCAGTATTTT. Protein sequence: CASRLAGLGGTDTQYF.

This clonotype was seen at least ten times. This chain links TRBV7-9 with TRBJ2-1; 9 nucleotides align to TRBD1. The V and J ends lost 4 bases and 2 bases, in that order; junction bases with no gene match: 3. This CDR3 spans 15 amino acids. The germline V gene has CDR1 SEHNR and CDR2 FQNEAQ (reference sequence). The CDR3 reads CASSSGTGPYNEQFF. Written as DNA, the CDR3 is TGTGCCAGCAGCTCCGGGACAGGGCCCTACAATGAGCAGTTCTTC. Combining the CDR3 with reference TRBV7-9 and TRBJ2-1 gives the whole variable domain DTGVSQNPRHKITKRGQNVTFRCDPISEHNRLYWYRQTLGQGPEFLTYFQNEAQLEKSRLLSDRFSAERPKGSFSTLEIQRTEQGDSAMYLCASSSGTGPYNEQFFGPGTRLTVL.

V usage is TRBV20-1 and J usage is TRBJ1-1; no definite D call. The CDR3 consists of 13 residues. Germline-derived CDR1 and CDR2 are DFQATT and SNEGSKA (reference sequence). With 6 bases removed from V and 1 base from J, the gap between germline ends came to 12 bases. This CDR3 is CSARKEANTEAFF. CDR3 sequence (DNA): TGCAGTGCCAGGAAGGAAGCGAACACTGAAGCTTTCTTT.

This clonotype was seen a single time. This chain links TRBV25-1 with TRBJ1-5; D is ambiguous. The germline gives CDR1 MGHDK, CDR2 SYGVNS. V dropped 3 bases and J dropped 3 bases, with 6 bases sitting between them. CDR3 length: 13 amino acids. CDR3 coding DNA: TGTGCCAGCAGTGACAGTTTCAATCAGCCCCAGCATTTT. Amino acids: CASSDSFNQPQHF.

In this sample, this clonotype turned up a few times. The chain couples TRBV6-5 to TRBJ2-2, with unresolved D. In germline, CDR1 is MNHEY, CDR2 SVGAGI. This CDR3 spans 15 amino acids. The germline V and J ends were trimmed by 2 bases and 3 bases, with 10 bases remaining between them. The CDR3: CASSYTSEDTGELFF. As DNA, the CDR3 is TGTGCCAGCAGTTACACCTCAGAAGACACCGGGGAGCTGTTTTTT.

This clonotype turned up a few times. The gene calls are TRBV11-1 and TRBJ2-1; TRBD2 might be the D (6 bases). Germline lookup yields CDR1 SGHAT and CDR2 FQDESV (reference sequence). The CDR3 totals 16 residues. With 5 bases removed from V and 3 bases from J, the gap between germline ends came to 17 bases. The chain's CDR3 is CASSRGLPPYYNEQFF. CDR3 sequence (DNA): TGTGCCAGCAGCCGGGGACTTCCCCCATACTACAATGAGCAGTTCTTC.

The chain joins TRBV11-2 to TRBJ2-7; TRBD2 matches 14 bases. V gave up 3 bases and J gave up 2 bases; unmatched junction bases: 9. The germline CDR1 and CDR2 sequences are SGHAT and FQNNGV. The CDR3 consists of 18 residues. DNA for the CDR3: TGTGCCAGCAGCTTGACCCCGGGACTAGCGGGGGATACCTACGAGCAGTACTTC. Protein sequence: CASSLTPGLAGDTYEQYF.

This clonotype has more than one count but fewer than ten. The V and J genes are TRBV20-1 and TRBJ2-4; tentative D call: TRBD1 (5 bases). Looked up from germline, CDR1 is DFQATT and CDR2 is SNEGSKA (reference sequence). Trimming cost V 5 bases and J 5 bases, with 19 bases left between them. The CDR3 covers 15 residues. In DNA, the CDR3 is TGCAGTGCTGGAACCTCTCAGCAGGGCCAAAACATTCAGTACTTC. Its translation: CSAGTSQQGQNIQYF.

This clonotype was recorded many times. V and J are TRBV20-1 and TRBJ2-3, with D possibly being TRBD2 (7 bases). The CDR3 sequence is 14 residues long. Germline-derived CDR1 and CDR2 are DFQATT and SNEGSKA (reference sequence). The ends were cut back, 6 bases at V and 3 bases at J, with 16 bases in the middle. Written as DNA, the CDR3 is TGCAGTGCCAGGAGGGGGGGGCCGACAGATACGCAGTATTTT. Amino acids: CSARRGGPTDTQYF.

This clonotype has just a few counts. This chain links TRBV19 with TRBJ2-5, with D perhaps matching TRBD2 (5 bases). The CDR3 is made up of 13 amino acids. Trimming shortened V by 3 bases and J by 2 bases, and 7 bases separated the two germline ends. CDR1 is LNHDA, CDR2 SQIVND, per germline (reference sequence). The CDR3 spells CASSMGGQETQYF. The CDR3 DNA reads TGTGCCAGTAGTATGGGCGGGCAAGAGACCCAGTACTTC.

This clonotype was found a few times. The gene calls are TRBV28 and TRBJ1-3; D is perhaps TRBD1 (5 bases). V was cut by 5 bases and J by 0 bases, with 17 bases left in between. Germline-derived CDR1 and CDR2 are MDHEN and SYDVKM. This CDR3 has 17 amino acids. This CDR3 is CASSPPGGTLSGNTIYF. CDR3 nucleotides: TGTGCCAGCAGTCCCCCGGGGGGGACTCTCTCTGGAAACACCATATATTTT.

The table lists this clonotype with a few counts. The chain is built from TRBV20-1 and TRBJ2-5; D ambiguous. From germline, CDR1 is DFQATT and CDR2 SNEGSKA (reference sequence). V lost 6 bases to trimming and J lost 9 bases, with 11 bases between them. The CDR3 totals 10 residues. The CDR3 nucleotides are TGCAGTGCCACGACTGGCGCCCAGTACTTC. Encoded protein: CSATTGAQYF.

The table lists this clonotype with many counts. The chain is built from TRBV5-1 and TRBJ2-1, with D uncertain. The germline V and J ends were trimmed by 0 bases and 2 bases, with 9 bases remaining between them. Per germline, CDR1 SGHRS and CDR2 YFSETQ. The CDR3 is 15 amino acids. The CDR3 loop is CASSLAQTPYNEQFF. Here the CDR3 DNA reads TGCGCCAGCAGCTTGGCCCAGACCCCCTACAATGAGCAGTTCTTC.

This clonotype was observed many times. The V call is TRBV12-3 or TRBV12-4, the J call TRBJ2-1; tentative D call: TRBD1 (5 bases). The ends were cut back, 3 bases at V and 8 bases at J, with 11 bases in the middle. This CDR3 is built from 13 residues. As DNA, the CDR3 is TGTGCCAGCAGTTTGTACGGCAGGGATGAGCAGTTCTTC. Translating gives CASSLYGRDEQFF.

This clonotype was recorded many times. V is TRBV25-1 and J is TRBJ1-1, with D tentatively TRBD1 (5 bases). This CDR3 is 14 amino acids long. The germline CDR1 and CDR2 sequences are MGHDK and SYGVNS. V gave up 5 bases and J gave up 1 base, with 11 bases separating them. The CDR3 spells CASSWGGTNTEAFF. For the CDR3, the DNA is TGTGCCAGCAGTTGGGGGGGAACGAACACTGAAGCTTTCTTT. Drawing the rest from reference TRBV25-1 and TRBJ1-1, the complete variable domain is EADIYQTPRYLVIGTGKKITLECSQTMGHDKMYWYQQDPGMELHLIHYSYGVNSTEKGDLSSESTVSRIRTEHFPLTLESARPSHTSQYLCASSWGGTNTEAFFGQGTRLTVV.

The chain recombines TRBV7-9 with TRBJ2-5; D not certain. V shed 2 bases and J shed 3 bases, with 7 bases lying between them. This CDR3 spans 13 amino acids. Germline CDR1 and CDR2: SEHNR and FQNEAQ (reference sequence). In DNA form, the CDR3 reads TGTGCCAGCAGCTTACGCAAGGAAGAGACCCAGTACTTC. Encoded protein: CASSLRKEETQYF. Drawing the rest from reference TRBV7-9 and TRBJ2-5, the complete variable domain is DTGVSQNPRHKITKRGQNVTFRCDPISEHNRLYWYRQTLGQGPEFLTYFQNEAQLEKSRLLSDRFSAERPKGSFSTLEIQRTEQGDSAMYLCASSLRKEETQYFGPGTRLLVL.

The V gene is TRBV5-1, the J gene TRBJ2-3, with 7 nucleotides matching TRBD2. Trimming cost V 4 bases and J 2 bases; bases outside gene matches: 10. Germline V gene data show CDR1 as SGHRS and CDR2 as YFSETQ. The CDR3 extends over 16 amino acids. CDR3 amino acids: CASSPPGAGSTDTQYF. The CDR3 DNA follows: TGCGCCAGCAGCCCGCCGGGAGCGGGGTCCACAGATACGCAGTATTTT.

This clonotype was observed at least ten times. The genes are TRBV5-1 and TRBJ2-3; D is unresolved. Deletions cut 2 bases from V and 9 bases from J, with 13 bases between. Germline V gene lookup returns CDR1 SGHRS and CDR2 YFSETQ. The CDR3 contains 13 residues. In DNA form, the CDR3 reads TGCGCCAGCAGCTTAGGATCGCAAGGGACGCAGTATTTT. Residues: CASSLGSQGTQYF.

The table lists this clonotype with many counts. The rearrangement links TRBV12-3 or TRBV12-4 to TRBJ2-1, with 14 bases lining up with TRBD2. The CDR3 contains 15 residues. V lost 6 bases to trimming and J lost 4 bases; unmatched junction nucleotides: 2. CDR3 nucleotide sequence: TGTGCCAGCAGGTGGACTAGCGGGGGGTACAATGAGCAGTTCTTC. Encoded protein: CASRWTSGGYNEQFF.

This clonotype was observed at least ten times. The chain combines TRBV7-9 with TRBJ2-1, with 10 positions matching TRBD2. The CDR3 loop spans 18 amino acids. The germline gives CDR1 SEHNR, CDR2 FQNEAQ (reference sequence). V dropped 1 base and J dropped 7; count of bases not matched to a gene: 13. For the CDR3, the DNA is TGTGCCAGCAGCTTAGATTCCAGGAGCGGGGGGGCCTCGAATGAGCAGTTCTTC. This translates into CASSLDSRSGGASNEQFF. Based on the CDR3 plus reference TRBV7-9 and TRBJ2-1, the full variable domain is DTGVSQNPRHKITKRGQNVTFRCDPISEHNRLYWYRQTLGQGPEFLTYFQNEAQLEKSRLLSDRFSAERPKGSFSTLEIQRTEQGDSAMYLCASSLDSRSGGASNEQFFGPGTRLTVL.

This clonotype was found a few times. DNA of the CDR3: TGTGCCAGCAGTGACAGGAATTCACCCCTCCACTTT. Translated: CASSDRNSPLHF. The chain uses TRBV27 and TRBJ1-6, with a weak D call TRBD1 (6 bases). There are 12 residues in the CDR3. The germline V and J ends were trimmed by 5 bases and 7 bases, with 6 bases remaining between them. CDR1 and CDR2 from the germline V gene are MNHEY and SMNVEV (reference sequence).

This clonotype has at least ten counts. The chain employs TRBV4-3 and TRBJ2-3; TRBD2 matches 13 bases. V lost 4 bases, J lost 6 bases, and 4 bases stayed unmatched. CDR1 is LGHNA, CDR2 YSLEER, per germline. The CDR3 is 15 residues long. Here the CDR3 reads CASSPGLAGADTQYF. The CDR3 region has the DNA TGCGCCAGCAGCCCAGGACTAGCGGGGGCGGATACGCAGTATTTT.

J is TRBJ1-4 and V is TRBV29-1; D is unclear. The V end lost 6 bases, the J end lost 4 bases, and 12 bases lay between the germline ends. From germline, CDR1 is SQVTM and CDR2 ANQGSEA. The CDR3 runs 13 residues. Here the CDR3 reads CSVAGRSNEKLFF. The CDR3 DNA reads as TGCAGCGTGGCCGGACGGAGTAATGAAAAACTGTTTTTT.

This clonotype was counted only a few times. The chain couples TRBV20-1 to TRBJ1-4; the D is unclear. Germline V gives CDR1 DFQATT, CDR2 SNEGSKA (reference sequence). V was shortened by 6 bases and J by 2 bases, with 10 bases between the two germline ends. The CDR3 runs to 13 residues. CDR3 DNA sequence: TGCAGTGCAACCCCGGGCACTAATGAAAAACTGTTTTTT. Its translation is CSATPGTNEKLFF.

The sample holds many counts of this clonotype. The DNA for the CDR3 is TGTGCCAGCAGTCTAGAGACAGGGGGCGGCTACACCTTC. Translating gives CASSLETGGGYTF. This chain joins TRBV12-3 or TRBV12-4 and TRBJ1-2; TRBD1 aligns across 10 bases. This CDR3 region has 13 residues. With V trimmed by 5 bases and J by 8 bases, 5 bases remained unmatched.

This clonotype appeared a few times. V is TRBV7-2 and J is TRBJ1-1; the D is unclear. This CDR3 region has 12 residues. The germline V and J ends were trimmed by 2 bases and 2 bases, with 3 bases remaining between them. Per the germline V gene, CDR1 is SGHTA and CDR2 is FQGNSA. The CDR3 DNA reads TGTGCCAGCAGCTTAATAAACACTGAAGCTTTCTTT. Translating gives CASSLINTEAFF.

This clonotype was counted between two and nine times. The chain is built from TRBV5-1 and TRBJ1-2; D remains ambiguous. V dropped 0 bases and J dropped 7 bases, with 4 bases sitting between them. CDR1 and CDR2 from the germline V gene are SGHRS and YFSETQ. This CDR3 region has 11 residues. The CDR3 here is CASSLDGGYTF. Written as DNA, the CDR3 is TGCGCCAGCAGCTTGGATGGTGGCTACACCTTC.

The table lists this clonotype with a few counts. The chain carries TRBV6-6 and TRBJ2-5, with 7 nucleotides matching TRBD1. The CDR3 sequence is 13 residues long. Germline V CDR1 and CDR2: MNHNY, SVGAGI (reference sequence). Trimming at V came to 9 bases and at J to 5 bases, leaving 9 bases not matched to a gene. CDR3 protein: CASRGGLWETQYF. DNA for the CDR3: TGTGCCAGTCGAGGGGGCCTATGGGAGACCCAGTACTTC.

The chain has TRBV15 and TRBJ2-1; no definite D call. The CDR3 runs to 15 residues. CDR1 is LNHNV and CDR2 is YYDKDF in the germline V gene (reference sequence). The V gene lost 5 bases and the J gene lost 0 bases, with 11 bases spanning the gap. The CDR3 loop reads CATSDTLSSYNEQFF. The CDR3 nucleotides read TGTGCCACCAGCGATACACTGAGCTCCTACAATGAGCAGTTCTTC.